The 15 T cell receptor beta chains reported below all come from one sample, sequenced in a study of persistence of HIV-infected CD4 T cells. Stimulation used approximately 9.6 ug/mL lysate from CMV-infected fibroblasts. Memory cells lacking CD40L and CD69 with high CD45RO were sorted. Sequencing used immunoSEQ version 4 in survey mode. Sequencing used immunoSEQ multiplex PCR; TCRdb keeps in-frame clones, though not all of them. The sample holds more than 25,000 clones; approximately 80% are singletons and the top ten take more than 0.75%. No antigen has been identified for these receptors. The sequences come from CD4+ T cells sorted from PBMCs after approximately 20-hour stimulation, collected from a patient who received antiretroviral therapy. These receptors originate from an adult woman with HIV who was CMV-seropositive.

The chain has TRBV9 and TRBJ2-7, with D perhaps matching TRBD2 (6 bases). V lost 3 bases and J lost 1, with 8 bases in between. The germline V gene has CDR1 SGDLS and CDR2 YYNGEE. This CDR3 is built from 13 residues. CDR3 residues: CASSGDLSYEQYF. The CDR3 nucleotides read TGTGCCAGCAGCGGGGACTTATCCTACGAGCAGTACTTC. Supplemented by reference TRBV9 and TRBJ2-7, the full variable domain reads DSGVTQTPKHLITATGQRVTLRCSPRSGDLSVYWYQQSLDQGLQFLIQYYNGEERAKGNILERFSAQQFPDLHSELNLSSLELGDSALYFCASSGDLSYEQYFGPGTRLTVT.

The rearrangement uses TRBV5-1 and TRBJ2-3; the D is unclear. Between the trimmed V and J ends, which lost 5 bases and 2 bases, there was a span of 15 bases. Per the germline V gene, CDR1 is SGHRS and CDR2 is YFSETQ. This CDR3 comprises 15 residues. The CDR3 loop is CASSWTAPPTDTQYF. The CDR3 region has the DNA TGCGCCAGCAGTTGGACCGCTCCGCCCACAGATACGCAGTATTTT.

This clone was observed a handful of times. This sequence joins TRBV30 and TRBJ1-2; D is unresolved. V was trimmed by 1 base and J by 4 bases, leaving 4 bases between them. Germline loops: CDR1 GTSNPN, CDR2 SVGIG (reference sequence). The CDR3 covers 11 residues. CDR3 in DNA: TGTGCCTGGAGTGGGACCTATGGCTACACCTTC. Its protein is CAWSGTYGYTF.

V is TRBV7-2 and J is TRBJ1-2; no clear D gene. Per the germline V gene, CDR1 is SGHTA and CDR2 is FQGNSA. Trimming removed 1 base at V and 4 bases at J, with 10 bases between. CDR3 length: 14 residues. This chain's CDR3 is CASSLGPNSYGYTF. The CDR3 region has the DNA TGTGCCAGCAGCTTAGGTCCGAACTCCTATGGCTACACCTTC. Looking up the rest from reference TRBV7-2 and TRBJ1-2 gives the full variable domain: GAGVSQSPSNKVTEKGKDVELRCDPISGHTALYWYRQSLGQGLEFLIYFQGNSAPDKSGLPSDRFSAERTGGSVSTLTIQRTQQEDSAVYLCASSLGPNSYGYTFGSGTRLTVV.

This clone was seen a handful of times. The gene calls are TRBV2 and TRBJ2-5, with TRBD1 identical over 9 bases. V shed 11 bases, J shed 5 bases, and the junction held 9 bases outside the gene matches. Germline values: CDR1 SNHLY, CDR2 FYNNEI. This CDR3 comprises 13 residues. Here the CDR3 reads CAGRTGVGETQYF. The CDR3 DNA follows: TGTGCCGGAAGGACAGGGGTTGGGGAGACCCAGTACTTC.

The J gene is TRBJ1-5, the V gene TRBV7-2; D unresolved. The CDR3 covers 13 residues. Trimming left V 0 bases short and J 5 bases short, with 5 bases between. CDR1 is SGHTA, CDR2 FQGNSA, per germline. In DNA form, the CDR3 reads TGTGCCAGCAGCTTAGCGGGAGATCAGCCCCAGCATTTT. Translation: CASSLAGDQPQHF.

The V call is TRBV10-3, the J call TRBJ2-1; 7 bases match TRBD1. After removal of 0 bases from V and 6 bases from J, the junction contained 5 bases not matched to a gene. CDR3 size: 15 residues. Germline loops: CDR1 ENHRY, CDR2 SYGVKD. CDR3 DNA: TGTGCCATCAGTGAGTCGAGGACAGGACCCAATGAGCAGTTCTTC. It specifies CAISESRTGPNEQFF.

The J gene is TRBJ2-2, the V gene TRBV10-1, with 8 bases identical to TRBD1. The length of the CDR3 is 16 residues. The V segment lost 5 bases and the J segment 4 bases; nucleotides outside the gene matches: 9. Germline-derived CDR1 and CDR2 are WNHNN and SYGVQD (reference sequence). The CDR3 bases are TGCGCCAGCAGTCGTGGGGGACAGGAATTCACCGGGGAGCTGTTTTTT. This gives the protein CASSRGGQEFTGELFF.

V usage is TRBV12-5 and J usage is TRBJ2-1, with a tentative D call TRBD1 (7 bases). V was shortened by 5 bases and J by 7 bases, with 24 bases between the two germline ends. CDR3 length: 17 amino acids. Germline CDR1 LGHNT, CDR2 FRNRAP. Written as DNA, the CDR3 is TGTGCTAGTGGTCGATGGCAGGGGGGCCCGCGTGGGAATGAGCAGTTCTTC. Protein: CASGRWQGGPRGNEQFF. Together with reference TRBV12-5 and TRBJ2-1, the CDR3 gives the full variable domain: DARVTQTPRHKVTEMGQEVTMRCQPILGHNTVFWYRQTMMQGLELLAYFRNRAPLDDSGMPKDRFSAEMPDATLATLKIQPSEPRDSAVYFCASGRWQGGPRGNEQFFGPGTRLTVL.

J is TRBJ2-1 and V is TRBV2, with 8 bases matching TRBD1. Losses at the gene ends were 9 bases for V and 4 bases for J; bases not matched to a gene: 5. CDR1 SNHLY and CDR2 FYNNEI come from the germline V gene. The CDR3 is made up of 13 amino acids. The CDR3: CARGTGQYNEQFF. CDR3 DNA: TGTGCCAGGGGGACAGGTCAATACAATGAGCAGTTCTTC.

This rearrangement joins TRBV7-2 to TRBJ2-3, with D possibly TRBD1 on 5 matching bases. The germline V gene has CDR1 SGHTA and CDR2 FQGNSA. The V end was cut by 2 bases, the J end by 2 bases, with 11 bases between. The length of the CDR3 is 15 residues. This chain's CDR3 is CASSLIRAVTDTQYF. CDR3 coding DNA: TGTGCCAGCAGCTTAATCAGGGCAGTCACAGATACGCAGTATTTT.

The CDR3 loop reads CASIDGVNEKLFF. In DNA, the CDR3 is TGTGCCAGTATAGACGGAGTTAATGAAAAACTGTTTTTT. The V gene is TRBV6-5, the J gene TRBJ1-4; no clear D. Trimming took 9 bases from V and 4 from J, leaving 12 bases between them. Germline CDR1 MNHEY, CDR2 SVGAGI. This CDR3 comprises 13 residues.

This clone was counted between two and nine times. This chain uses TRBV7-3 with TRBJ2-2; the D gene is possibly TRBD1 (5 bases). CDR1 is SGHTA and CDR2 is FQGTGA in the germline V gene. The CDR3 length is 15 residues. V lost 1 base, J lost 3 bases, and 9 bases lay in between. This chain's CDR3 is CASSLRGSHTGELFF. The CDR3 DNA sequence: TGTGCCAGCAGCTTAAGGGGCTCCCACACCGGGGAGCTGTTTTTT. Variable domain in full (rest from reference TRBV7-3 and TRBJ2-2): GAGVSQTPSNKVTEKGKYVELRCDPISGHTALYWYRQSLGQGPEFLIYFQGTGAADDSGLPNDRFFAVRPEGSVSTLKIQRTERGDSAVYLCASSLRGSHTGELFFGEGSRLTVL.

J is TRBJ2-1 and V is TRBV19; TRBD2 aligns across 12 bases. J lost 3 bases, V lost 3 bases, and 3 bases had no gene match. The germline V gene has CDR1 LNHDA and CDR2 SQIVND (reference sequence). CDR3 size: 16 residues. Here the CDR3 reads CASSMPTSGGYNEQFF. DNA for the CDR3: TGTGCCAGTAGTATGCCGACTAGCGGGGGCTACAATGAGCAGTTCTTC.

J is TRBJ1-6 and V is TRBV5-4; 7 positions match TRBD1. Germline-derived CDR1 and CDR2 are SGHNT and YYREEE (reference sequence). V was clipped by 0 bases and J by 7 bases; unmatched bases: 1. The CDR3 sequence is 14 residues long. The CDR3 DNA follows: TGTGCCAGCAGCTTGGAACAGGGGAATTCACCCCTCCACTTT. It translates to CASSLEQGNSPLHF. The full variable domain, its missing parts supplied by reference TRBV5-4 and TRBJ1-6, is ETGVTQSPTHLIKTRGQQVTLRCSSQSGHNTVSWYQQALGQGPQFIFQYYREEENGRGNFPPRFSGLQFPNYSSELNVNALELDDSALYLCASSLEQGNSPLHFGNGTRLTVT.